This T cell receptor (beta chain) derives from a study of shared clonotypes between healthy human individuals. Findings and limits, study-wide: Relative to clonotypes present in all four donors, those not shared had lower generation probabilities. Inspection by rarefaction showed sorted-subset sequencing to be incomplete despite large depth.

Terminally differentiated effector memory CD45RA+ cells were left out of the naive CD8 fraction, which was CD45RO-negative and positively selected for CCR7. The germline CDR1 and CDR2 sequences are MGHRA and YSYEKL. V shed 4 bases, J shed 4 bases, and the junction held 6 bases outside the gene matches. The CDR3 consists of 15 residues. Assay: immunoSEQ multiplex PCR; the TCRdb copy retains only in-frame clones and omits some. The table shows hundreds of thousands of clones, with 85% to 95% occurring only once. With respect to this clone: The antigen is undetermined.

The chain is built from TRBV4-1 and TRBJ1-1; 10 bases fit TRBD1. The receptor comes from a man aged 25-40 years in good health. Sequences were obtained from naive CD8+ T cells sorted from blood. The CDR3 reads CASSRRQGASTEAFF. CDR3 nucleotides: TGCGCCAGCAGCCGACGACAGGGGGCGAGCACTGAAGCTTTCTTT.